Listed below are T cell receptor beta chains from one sample, sequenced in a study of long-term antiretroviral therapy in people with HIV. Some clones are missing from TCRdb's copy, which holds only in-frame ones; the method was immunoSEQ multiplex PCR. This sample carries tens of thousands of clones, roughly three quarters of them seen once, and the ten largest clones take 8% to 10%. The sequencing used unsorted PBMCs, collected 3.1 years after starting antiretroviral therapy. The receptors stem from a woman between 50 and 59 years old with HIV. The CDR3 runs from the conserved cysteine through the conserved F or W. Fields, in order: clone size, V gene, J gene, D gene, CDR3 DNA, CDR3 protein. The D gene is left open where the match is weak. Size values are once, few and many counts, or a class for expanded clones, and some rows have none.

>NA|TRBV5-1|TRBJ2-6|NA
TGCGCCAGCAGCATTATAAGCTCTGGGGCCAACGTCCTGACTTTC
CASSIISSGANVLTF
>NA|TRBV7-3|TRBJ2-3|NA
TGTGCCAGCAGCAGGGGAAGTAGCACAGATACGCAGTATTTT
CASSRGSSTDTQYF
>once|TRBV7-7|TRBJ2-3|NA
TGTGCCAGCAGCCCGAATATGATAGCTACAGATACGCAGTATTTT
CASSPNMIATDTQYF
>NA|TRBV11-1|TRBJ2-2|NA
TGTGCCAGCAGCTTAGATGGGGGCCGGGAGCTGTTTTTT
CASSLDGGRELFF
>NA|TRBV19|TRBJ2-3|NA
TGTGCCAGTAGTATCGGGGGAAAAGAAACAGATACGCAGTATTTT
CASSIGGKETDTQYF
>NA|TRBV29-1|TRBJ2-3|NA
TGCAGCGTTGAAGATCGTGGGTTAGGCACAGATACGCAGTATTTT
CSVEDRGLGTDTQYF
>NA|TRBV11-2|TRBJ2-2|TRBD2
TGTGCCAGCAGCTTAGGCGGGACTAGCGGAATCGGGGAGCTGTTTTTT
CASSLGGTSGIGELFF
>NA|TRBV5-1|TRBJ2-1|TRBD1
TGCGCCAGCAGCCCTCGACAGGGAACCAATGAGCAGTTCTTC
CASSPRQGTNEQFF
>NA|TRBV2|TRBJ2-2|NA
TGTGCCAGCAGTGAAATAGGGCTGGACCTGTTTTTT
CASSEIGLDLFF
>few|TRBV7-9|TRBJ1-6|TRBD1
TGTGCCAGCAGCTTAGCAGGACAGGGACCTAGAGGTTCACCCCTCCACTTT
CASSLAGQGPRGSPLHF
>NA|TRBV19|TRBJ2-7|TRBD1
TGTGCCAGTAGTGGTTCCGGGACAGGGACCTACGAGCAGTACTTC
CASSGSGTGTYEQYF
>NA|TRBV6-5|TRBJ2-3|TRBD2
TGTGCCAGCAGTTACTATGGCGGGGGGAGCACAGATACGCAGTATTTT
CASSYYGGGSTDTQYF
>few|TRBV27|TRBJ2-7|NA
TGTGCCAGCAGTCCATGGGGGGACGAGCAGTACTTC
CASSPWGDEQYF
>few|TRBV27|TRBJ2-7|NA
TGTGCCAGCAGTTTACTCGCCGGGTCGACCTACGAGCAGTACTTC
CASSLLAGSTYEQYF
>NA|TRBV18|TRBJ2-3|NA
TGTGCCTGCGGTGGGGGCGACACAGATACGCAGTATTTT
CACGGGDTDTQYF
>NA|TRBV19|TRBJ1-1|NA
TGTGCCAGTAGTATAGGCCCGGGGGTGAACACTGAAGCTTTCTTT
CASSIGPGVNTEAFF
>NA|TRBV18|TRBJ1-3|NA
TGTGCCAGCTCGAAATCCGGGAGTGCTGGAAACACCATATATTTT
CASSKSGSAGNTIYF
>few|TRBV7-2|TRBJ1-4|NA
TGTGCCAGCAGCTTAGCGGCCGGGAGGGCCGAAAAACTGTTTTTT
CASSLAAGRAEKLFF
>NA|TRBV29-1|TRBJ2-5|NA
TGCAGCGTACACAGGGAGATGGAGACCCAGTACTTC
CSVHREMETQYF
>NA|TRBV11-2|TRBJ2-3|TRBD2
TGTGCCAGCAGCTCCAGCGGGGGGGCTTCAGATACGCAGTATTTT
CASSSSGGASDTQYF
>NA|TRBV19|TRBJ2-1|NA
TGTGCCAGTAGTATAGGGCCCGTCCAAGGTGAGCAGTTCTTC
CASSIGPVQGEQFF
>NA|TRBV5-1|TRBJ2-2|NA
TGCGCCAGCAGCCCGGTCCCAAACGGGGAGCTGTTTTTT
CASSPVPNGELFF
>NA|TRBV5-1|TRBJ2-3|NA
TGCGCCAGCAGCTTGAGCGGGGTGACAGGGAGAGCAGATACGCAGTATTTT
CASSLSGVTGRADTQYF
>NA|TRBV7-8|TRBJ2-7|NA
TGTGCCAGCGGGTCCGGGGGCTCCTACGAGCAGTACTTC
CASGSGGSYEQYF
>NA|TRBV27|TRBJ2-2|NA
TGTGCCAGCAACAATGACTGGCGCCTGCACACCGGGGAGCTGTTTTTT
CASNNDWRLHTGELFF
>medium-sized|TRBV27|TRBJ1-2|NA
TGTGCCAGCAGTCCCACCTTAGCTGGGGGCTACACCTTC
CASSPTLAGGYTF
>NA|TRBV5-4|TRBJ2-5|NA
TGTGCCAGCAGCTTGGCCGGGGGTAGCGGAGAAGAGACCCAGTACTTC
CASSLAGGSGEETQYF
>NA|TRBV5-1|TRBJ2-7|NA
TGCGCCAGCAGCGGGGGGGTGACAGGGTCCTACGAGCAGTACTTC
CASSGGVTGSYEQYF
>NA|TRBV6-1|TRBJ1-1|NA
TGTGCCAGCAGTTGGGGGTGGGGGAACACTGAAGCTTTCTTT
CASSWGWGNTEAFF
>once|TRBV5-1|TRBJ1-1|NA
TGCGCCAGCAGCTCCGGGACATTGAACACTGAAGCTTTCTTT
CASSSGTLNTEAFF
>once|TRBV19|TRBJ1-1|NA
TGTGCCAGTAGTACCCTAGCGGATCACACTGAAGCTTTCTTT
CASSTLADHTEAFF
>NA|TRBV5-1|TRBJ1-1|TRBD1
TGCGCCAGCAGCTTTTTGGACAGGGACACTGAAGCTTTCTTT
CASSFLDRDTEAFF
>NA|TRBV27|TRBJ2-7|TRBD1
TGTGCCAGCAGTTTAAAGGGGCAGGGGGCGTACGAGCAGTACTTC
CASSLKGQGAYEQYF
>NA|TRBV5-1|TRBJ2-5|NA
TGCGCCAGCAGCTCCGGGAATTCGGTAGAGACCCAGTACTTC
CASSSGNSVETQYF
>NA|TRBV27|TRBJ1-3|NA
TGTGCCAGCAGTTTGTCGGGACACCTCTCTGGAAACACCATATATTTT
CASSLSGHLSGNTIYF
>NA|TRBV10-3|TRBJ2-5|NA
TGTGCTATAGGACGGACCGAAGAGACCCAGTACTTC
CAIGRTEETQYF
>once|TRBV19|TRBJ1-2|TRBD1
TGTGCCAGTAACGAGCACAGGGGCTATGGCTACACCTTC
CASNEHRGYGYTF